Listed below are T cell receptor beta chains from one sample, sequenced in a study of blood T cell repertoires in COVID-19. Profiling relied on immunoSEQ multiplex PCR, and the TCRdb table lists in-frame clones only, not all of them. The sample shows roughly 190,000 clones, around 81% of them seen only once. Sequencing was performed on peripheral blood. The receptors stem from a human donor with acute or convalescent COVID-19. The donor label of this sample is uncertain. Both conserved end residues are part of each CDR3. A D gene is named only where the DNA matches it firmly. Size is stated for part of the rows, as once, few or many counts, or as a class when the clone is expanded.

D | size | J | V | DNA | CDR3
NA | once | TRBJ2-7 | TRBV10-3 | TGTGCCATCAGTGGGTATGGGGGCCACGAGCAGTACTTC | CAISGYGGHEQYF
NA | NA | TRBJ2-2 | TRBV19 | TGTGCCAGTAATACAGGCCTACTTGCCAGCGGGGAGCTGTTTTTT | CASNTGLLASGELFF
NA | few | TRBJ2-7 | TRBV6-5 | TGTGCCAGCAGGGGGTCAGACAGCAAACCCTACGAGCAGTACTTC | CASRGSDSKPYEQYF
TRBD1 | NA | TRBJ1-6 | TRBV7-9 | TGTGCCAGCAGCCGACCGACAGGGGCTGGAAATTCACCCCTCCACTTT | CASSRPTGAGNSPLHF
NA | NA | TRBJ1-1 | TRBV11-2 | TGTGCCAGCAGCTTGACCGGGGAGCACACTGAAGCTTTCTTT | CASSLTGEHTEAFF
TRBD1 | NA | TRBJ1-6 | TRBV19 | TGTGCCAGTAGTTCCGGACAGGGGAGCTCCTATAATTCACCCCTCCACTTT | CASSSGQGSSYNSPLHF
TRBD2 | NA | TRBJ2-3 | TRBV7-9 | TGTGCCAGCAGCCGCGGCGGGACTAGCGGGATTGAGGGGCAGTATTTT | CASSRGGTSGIEGQYF
NA | NA | TRBJ1-5 | TRBV7-9 | TGTGCCAGCAGCTTAGCGAGGGTAGGTGATAGCAATCAGCCCCAGCATTTT | CASSLARVGDSNQPQHF
NA | NA | TRBJ1-4 | TRBV30 | TGTGCCTGGAGTGTGGGGCAAGAAAAACTGTTTTTT | CAWSVGQEKLFF
NA | NA | TRBJ2-7 | TRBV4-1 | TGCGCCAGCAGCCAAGAACCACCTGGGTGGTCGGGCTCCTACGAGCAGTACTTC | CASSQEPPGWSGSYEQYF
TRBD1 | NA | TRBJ2-7 | TRBV5-1 | TGCGCCAGCAGCTTGGATACCGGGACAGGGGGGTACGAGCAGTACTTC | CASSLDTGTGGYEQYF
TRBD1 | NA | TRBJ2-5 | TRBV5-1 | TGCGCCAGCAGCTTGACGAGGGGGCAGGAAGAGACCCAGTACTTC | CASSLTRGQEETQYF
NA | NA | TRBJ2-6 | TRBV3-1/TRBV3-2 | TGTGCCAGCAGCCAGTACATCACCGGGGCCAACGTCCTGACTTTC | CASSQYITGANVLTF
TRBD1 | once | TRBJ1-2 | TRBV3-1/TRBV3-2 | TGTGCCAGCAGTTCCACAGGGGACGGCTACACCTTC | CASSSTGDGYTF
TRBD1 | NA | TRBJ1-4 | TRBV30 | TGTGCCTGGGATATGGGACAGGGTAATGAAAAACTGTTTTTT | CAWDMGQGNEKLFF
NA | NA | TRBJ1-6 | TRBV21-1 | TGTGCCAGCAACACAGGGGGCGTTCAGAATTCACCCCTCCACTTT | CASNTGGVQNSPLHF
TRBD2 | few | TRBJ2-2 | TRBV5-4 | TGTGCCAGCAGCTCGGGGGGTCCGAACACCGGGGAGCTGTTTTTT | CASSSGGPNTGELFF
NA | NA | TRBJ1-1 | TRBV6-6 | TGTGCCAGCAGTACGCGGGTGAACACTGAAGCTTTCTTT | CASSTRVNTEAFF
TRBD1 | NA | TRBJ2-7 | TRBV5-1 | TGCGCCAGCAGCGGGGACAGGGGGGGCTACGAGCAGTACTTC | CASSGDRGGYEQYF
TRBD2 | NA | TRBJ2-7 | TRBV7-3 | TGTGCCAGCAGCTTCTCTAGCGGGGGGGCCTACGAGCAGTACTTC | CASSFSSGGAYEQYF
NA | NA | TRBJ2-6 | TRBV29-1 | TGCAGCGCTGGGCTCTCTGGGGCCAACGTCCTGACTTTC | CSAGLSGANVLTF
NA | NA | TRBJ2-7 | TRBV30 | TGTGCCTGGAGTGTTGGGGGGACTGGATACGAGCAGTACTTC | CAWSVGGTGYEQYF
NA | NA | TRBJ1-1 | TRBV19 | TGTGCCAGTACCATGACAGTAAACACTGAAGCTTTCTTT | CASTMTVNTEAFF
NA | NA | TRBJ2-5 | TRBV29-1 | TGCAGCGGAGACCAGGGGTCGGAGACCCAGTACTTC | CSGDQGSETQYF
NA | once | TRBJ1-1 | TRBV19 | TGTGCCAGTAGTATTCTCTTTACGGGGACTGAAGCTTTCTTT | CASSILFTGTEAFF
TRBD2 | few | TRBJ2-3 | TRBV7-8 | TGTGCCAGCAGCTTAGTAGCCAGCGGGGGCGCAGATACGCAGTATTTT | CASSLVASGGADTQYF
TRBD2 | NA | TRBJ2-3 | TRBV3-1/TRBV3-2 | TGTGCCAGCAGCCAAGATTTTGGGACTAGCGGGGGGGATGGGACAGATACGCAGTATTTT | CASSQDFGTSGGDGTDTQYF
TRBD2 | once | TRBJ2-2 | TRBV4-2 | TGTGCCAGCAGCCAACAGGGAGGGGACACCGGGGAGCTGTTTTTT | CASSQQGGDTGELFF
TRBD1 | NA | TRBJ2-5 | TRBV11-2 | TGTGCCAGCAGCTGGGACAGGCAAGAGACCCAGTACTTC | CASSWDRQETQYF
NA | NA | TRBJ1-1 | TRBV5-5 | TGTGCCAGCAGCTTTCAGGGAGGCGACACTGAAGCTTTCTTT | CASSFQGGDTEAFF
NA | few | TRBJ1-4 | TRBV30 | TGTGCCTGGAGTGGTAGGGGGACTAATGAAAAACTGTTTTTT | CAWSGRGTNEKLFF
NA | NA | TRBJ2-2 | TRBV7-2 | TGTGCCAGCAGCTTCATTTCGGCCGGGGAGCTGTTTTTT | CASSFISAGELFF
NA | once | TRBJ1-2 | TRBV28 | TGTGCCAGCAGTTTACCCGCGTTGGGCTACACCTTC | CASSLPALGYTF
NA | NA | TRBJ2-7 | TRBV7-9 | TGTGCCAGCAGCTTAGGGACAAAGGGGAACGAGCAGTACTTC | CASSLGTKGNEQYF
TRBD2 | NA | TRBJ2-1 | TRBV9 | TGTGCCAGCAGCGTAGCTAGCGGGAGGACCTACAATGAGCAGTTCTTC | CASSVASGRTYNEQFF
TRBD2 | NA | TRBJ2-7 | TRBV2 | TGTGCCAGCAGTGAAGGGTTGAGACTAGCGGGAGAGAACTACGAGCAGTACTTC | CASSEGLRLAGENYEQYF
NA | NA | TRBJ1-1 | TRBV30 | TGTGCCTGGAGCGGACAGAACACTGAAGCTTTCTTT | CAWSGQNTEAFF
TRBD2 | NA | TRBJ2-5 | TRBV4-2 | TGTGCCAGCAGCCCACAGACTAGCGGGGAGGGGGAGACCCAGTACTTC | CASSPQTSGEGETQYF
NA | NA | TRBJ2-3 | TRBV7-9 | TGTGCCAGCAGCCTCCAAAGGACTAGCACAGATACGCAGTATTTT | CASSLQRTSTDTQYF
TRBD2 | NA | TRBJ2-7 | TRBV5-1 | TGCGCCAGCAGCTTGGCCGGGACTAGCGGGTTCAACGAGCAGTACTTC | CASSLAGTSGFNEQYF
NA | NA | TRBJ1-2 | TRBV28 | TGTGCCAGCAGTTTAGCCGCGGAGGGCTACACCTTC | CASSLAAEGYTF